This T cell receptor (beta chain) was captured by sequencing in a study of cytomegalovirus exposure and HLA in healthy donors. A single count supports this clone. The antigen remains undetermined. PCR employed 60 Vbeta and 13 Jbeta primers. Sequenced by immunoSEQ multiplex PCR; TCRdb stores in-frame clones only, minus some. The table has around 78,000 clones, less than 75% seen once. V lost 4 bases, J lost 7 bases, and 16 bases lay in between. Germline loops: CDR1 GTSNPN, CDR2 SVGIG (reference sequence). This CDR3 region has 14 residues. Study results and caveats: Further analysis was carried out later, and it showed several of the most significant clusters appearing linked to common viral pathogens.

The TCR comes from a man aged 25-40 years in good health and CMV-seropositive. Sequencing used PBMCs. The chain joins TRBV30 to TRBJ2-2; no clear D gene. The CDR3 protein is CAWTQVSLDGELFF. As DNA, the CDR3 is TGTGCCTGGACCCAAGTTAGCCTGGACGGGGAGCTGTTTTTT.